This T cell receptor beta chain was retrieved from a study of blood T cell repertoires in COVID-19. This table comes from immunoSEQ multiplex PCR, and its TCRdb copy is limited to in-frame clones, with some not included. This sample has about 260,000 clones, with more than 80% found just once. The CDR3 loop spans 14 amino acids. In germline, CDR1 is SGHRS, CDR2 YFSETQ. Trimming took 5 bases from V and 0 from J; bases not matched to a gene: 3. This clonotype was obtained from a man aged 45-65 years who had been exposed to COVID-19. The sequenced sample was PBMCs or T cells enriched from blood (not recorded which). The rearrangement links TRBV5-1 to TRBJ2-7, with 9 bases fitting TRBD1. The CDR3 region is CASRQGASSYEQYF. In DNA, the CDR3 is TGCGCCAGCAGACAGGGGGCTAGCTCCTACGAGCAGTACTTC.